Listed below are T cell receptor beta chains from one sample, sequenced in a study of memory CD4+ T cells and cytomegalovirus serostatus. The protocol was immunoSEQ multiplex PCR, while the TCRdb copy is restricted to in-frame clones and leaves out a portion. The sample has around 88,000 clones, approximately 80% seen once; the top ten hold around 3.6%. What was sequenced was memory CD4+ T cells from blood. The receptors here all came from an adult in good health and CMV-seropositive. The CDR3 runs from the conserved cysteine through the conserved F or W. Fields, in order: J gene, D gene, V gene, clone size, CDR3 protein, CDR3 DNA. The D gene is left open where the match is weak. Not all rows give a size; the values are once, few, many and, for expanded clones, a class.

J: TRBJ2-7
D: -
V: TRBV5-1
size: -
CDR3: CASSPSGYEQYF
DNA: TGCGCCAGCAGCCCGTCAGGTTACGAGCAGTACTTC

J: TRBJ2-4
D: -
V: TRBV15
size: -
CDR3: CATSRDEGVGNIQYF
DNA: TGTGCCACCAGCAGAGATGAGGGAGTGGGAAACATTCAGTACTTC

J: TRBJ1-1
D: -
V: TRBV4-1
size: -
CDR3: CASSGPLRGTEAFF
DNA: TGCGCCAGCAGCGGCCCCTTACGGGGCACTGAAGCTTTCTTT

J: TRBJ2-1
D: TRBD1
V: TRBV6-1
size: -
CDR3: CASSGAGGTEQFF
DNA: TGTGCCAGCAGTGGAGCAGGGGGCACTGAGCAGTTCTTC

J: TRBJ1-2
D: TRBD1
V: TRBV28
size: -
CDR3: CASSLDRVYGYTF
DNA: TGTGCCAGCAGTCTCGACAGGGTTTATGGCTACACCTTC

J: TRBJ1-2
D: -
V: TRBV7-2
size: -
CDR3: CASSLAPGPSSAYTF
DNA: TGTGCCAGCAGCTTAGCCCCCGGACCCAGCTCTGCCTACACCTTC

J: TRBJ2-3
D: -
V: TRBV6-6
size: once
CDR3: CASSLTVDTQYF
DNA: TGTGCCAGCAGCCTCACCGTAGATACGCAGTATTTT

J: TRBJ2-3
D: -
V: TRBV6-1
size: -
CDR3: CASSEPREGASTDTQYF
DNA: TGTGCCAGCAGTGAACCCCGGGAGGGGGCTAGCACAGATACGCAGTATTTT

J: TRBJ2-2
D: -
V: TRBV7-9
size: -
CDR3: CASSLVSGVDGELFF
DNA: TGTGCCAGCAGCCTCGTGTCAGGGGTTGACGGGGAGCTGTTTTTT

J: TRBJ1-4
D: -
V: TRBV6-6
size: few
CDR3: CASSYSVKSEKLFF
DNA: TGTGCCAGCAGTTACTCGGTGAAAAGTGAAAAACTGTTTTTT

J: TRBJ2-1
D: -
V: TRBV5-1
size: -
CDR3: CASSLGRVNEQFF
DNA: TGCGCCAGCAGCTTGGGACGGGTGAATGAGCAGTTCTTC

J: TRBJ2-3
D: TRBD1
V: TRBV4-3
size: -
CDR3: CASSRDRGFTDTQYF
DNA: TGCGCCAGCAGCCGAGACAGGGGGTTCACAGATACGCAGTATTTT

J: TRBJ2-7
D: -
V: TRBV9
size: -
CDR3: CASSPRGSSYEQYF
DNA: TGTGCCAGCAGCCCCCGGGGAAGCTCCTACGAGCAGTACTTC

J: TRBJ2-7
D: -
V: TRBV7-9
size: -
CDR3: CASSRLGGRRRSSYEQYF
DNA: TGTGCCAGCAGCCGACTCGGTGGCCGCCGACGGAGCTCCTACGAGCAGTACTTC

J: TRBJ1-2
D: -
V: TRBV6-1
size: -
CDR3: CASSAGTTTGYGYTF
DNA: TGTGCCAGCAGTGCAGGGACAACGACGGGCTATGGCTACACCTTC

J: TRBJ2-7
D: -
V: TRBV27
size: -
CDR3: CASSWERGSYEQYF
DNA: TGTGCCAGCAGTTGGGAAAGAGGGAGCTACGAGCAGTACTTC

J: TRBJ2-5
D: -
V: TRBV7-2
size: -
CDR3: CASSRTVQETQYF
DNA: TGTGCCAGCAGCCGGACAGTCCAAGAGACCCAGTACTTC

J: TRBJ2-1
D: TRBD1
V: TRBV2
size: -
CDR3: CASLAGTGDNEQFF
DNA: TGTGCCAGCTTGGCCGGGACAGGGGACAATGAGCAGTTCTTC

J: TRBJ1-3
D: -
V: TRBV6-6
size: -
CDR3: CASSYEGDGNTIYF
DNA: TGTGCCAGCAGTTACGAGGGTGACGGAAACACCATATATTTT

J: TRBJ1-5
D: -
V: TRBV5-6
size: -
CDR3: CASSLGRAGQPQHF
DNA: TGTGCCAGCAGCTTAGGGAGGGCTGGTCAGCCCCAGCATTTT

J: TRBJ2-7
D: TRBD2
V: TRBV5-4
size: -
CDR3: CASSPALAGAGEQYF
DNA: TGTGCCAGCAGCCCGGCCCTAGCGGGAGCGGGTGAGCAGTACTTC

J: TRBJ1-3
D: -
V: TRBV5-4
size: -
CDR3: CASSPDGYSGNTIYF
DNA: TGTGCCAGCAGCCCGGACGGTTACTCTGGAAACACCATATATTTT

J: TRBJ1-2
D: -
V: TRBV30
size: -
CDR3: CAWSAPPRGYTF
DNA: TGTGCCTGGAGCGCCCCCCCTAGAGGCTACACCTTC

J: TRBJ1-2
D: TRBD1
V: TRBV27
size: -
CDR3: CASSLSGQGRGYTF
DNA: TGTGCCAGCAGTTTATCCGGACAGGGAAGAGGCTACACCTTC

J: TRBJ2-7
D: TRBD2
V: TRBV7-2
size: -
CDR3: CASSLVLAGLSSYEQYF
DNA: TGTGCCAGCAGCTTAGTCCTAGCGGGGTTAAGTTCCTACGAGCAGTACTTC

J: TRBJ1-1
D: -
V: TRBV5-1
size: -
CDR3: CASSQIIGGDTEAFF
DNA: TGCGCCAGCAGCCAGATTATTGGGGGGGACACTGAAGCTTTCTTT

J: TRBJ1-1
D: -
V: TRBV5-6
size: -
CDR3: CASSTMGRITEAFF
DNA: TGTGCCAGCAGCACCATGGGACGGATCACTGAAGCTTTCTTT

J: TRBJ1-5
D: -
V: TRBV19
size: -
CDR3: CASSPRGRGEINQPQHF
DNA: TGTGCCAGTAGTCCGAGAGGGCGGGGGGAAATCAATCAGCCCCAGCATTTT

J: TRBJ2-7
D: TRBD1
V: TRBV6-1
size: -
CDR3: CASIPGQGAVYEQYF
DNA: TGTGCCAGCATTCCCGGACAGGGGGCTGTCTACGAGCAGTACTTC

J: TRBJ2-3
D: TRBD1
V: TRBV29-1
size: -
CDR3: CSVGQVEYTDTQYF
DNA: TGCAGCGTCGGACAGGTTGAGTACACAGATACGCAGTATTTT

J: TRBJ2-5
D: TRBD2
V: TRBV10-2
size: -
CDR3: CASLGSGGSTQYF
DNA: TGCGCCAGCTTGGGTAGCGGGGGATCGACCCAGTACTTC

J: TRBJ1-3
D: -
V: TRBV6-5
size: -
CDR3: CASSYQGGGGNTIYF
DNA: TGTGCCAGCAGTTACCAGGGTGGAGGTGGAAACACCATATATTTT

J: TRBJ2-7
D: TRBD2
V: TRBV18
size: -
CDR3: CASSPRGGAEAYF
DNA: TGTGCCAGCTCACCCCGGGGAGGGGCGGAGGCGTACTTC

J: TRBJ2-5
D: TRBD2
V: TRBV5-1
size: -
CDR3: CASTLAGGQVETQYF
DNA: TGCGCCAGCACCCTAGCGGGAGGGCAAGTGGAGACCCAGTACTTC

J: TRBJ1-1
D: TRBD1
V: TRBV28
size: -
CDR3: CASSFLTGGSPEAFF
DNA: TGTGCCAGCAGTTTCCTCACAGGGGGCAGCCCTGAAGCTTTCTTT

J: TRBJ1-2
D: TRBD1
V: TRBV7-2
size: -
CDR3: CASSWTGEGYTF
DNA: TGTGCCAGCAGCTGGACAGGGGAGGGCTACACCTTC

J: TRBJ2-1
D: -
V: TRBV27
size: once
CDR3: CASSFTWKDEQFF
DNA: TGTGCCAGCAGTTTTACGTGGAAGGATGAGCAGTTCTTC

J: TRBJ2-1
D: TRBD2
V: TRBV5-1
size: -
CDR3: CASSPLLAGESVF
DNA: TGCGCCAGCAGCCCCCTGCTAGCGGGAGAGTCGGTCTTC

J: TRBJ2-1
D: TRBD1
V: TRBV5-6
size: -
CDR3: CASSLGQGDWDEQFF
DNA: TGTGCCAGCAGCTTGGGTCAGGGGGATTGGGATGAGCAGTTCTTC

J: TRBJ2-7
D: -
V: TRBV5-1
size: -
CDR3: CASRTVASSYEQYF
DNA: TGCGCCAGCAGGACAGTCGCAAGCTCCTACGAGCAGTACTTC

J: TRBJ2-2
D: -
V: TRBV21-1
size: -
CDR3: CASSKRGGFNRTGELFF
DNA: TGTGCCAGCAGCAAACGAGGCGGATTTAATCGCACCGGGGAGCTGTTTTTT

J: TRBJ2-1
D: -
V: TRBV10-1
size: -
CDR3: CASSESGGRYNEQFF
DNA: TGCGCCAGCAGTGAGTCCGGGGGGCGATACAATGAGCAGTTCTTC

J: TRBJ2-7
D: TRBD1
V: TRBV7-2
size: -
CDR3: CASSIDRGFSYEQYF
DNA: TGTGCCAGCAGCATAGACAGGGGTTTCTCCTACGAGCAGTACTTC

J: TRBJ2-1
D: -
V: TRBV1
size: -
CDR3: CTSSPERELARCEQFF
DNA: TGCACCAGCAGCCCCGAGCGGGAGCTGGCACGGTGTGAGCAGTTCTTC

J: TRBJ2-6
D: -
V: TRBV7-2
size: once
CDR3: CASSLDAGANVLTF
DNA: TGTGCCAGCAGCTTAGACGCTGGGGCCAACGTCCTGACTTTC

J: TRBJ1-1
D: -
V: TRBV18
size: -
CDR3: CASSYTGGLMNTEAFF
DNA: TGTGCCAGCTCTTACACGGGAGGGCTAATGAACACTGAAGCTTTCTTT

J: TRBJ2-7
D: TRBD2
V: TRBV29-1
size: -
CDR3: CSVIAGGTTYEQYF
DNA: TGCAGCGTGATAGCGGGAGGTACAACCTACGAGCAGTACTTC

J: TRBJ2-5
D: -
V: TRBV11-2
size: few
CDR3: CASSLVQETQYF
DNA: TGTGCCAGCAGCTTAGTACAAGAGACCCAGTACTTC

J: TRBJ2-3
D: -
V: TRBV18
size: -
CDR3: CASSLPGLDTQYF
DNA: TGTGCCAGCTCACTTCCGGGGCTAGATACGCAGTATTTT

J: TRBJ2-3
D: -
V: TRBV9
size: -
CDR3: CASSVGATDTQYF
DNA: TGTGCCAGCAGCGTAGGCGCCACAGATACGCAGTATTTT

J: TRBJ1-3
D: TRBD1
V: TRBV18
size: few
CDR3: CASSPGTGNSGNTIYF
DNA: TGTGCCAGCTCACCGGGGACAGGGAACTCTGGAAACACCATATATTTT

J: TRBJ2-7
D: TRBD2
V: TRBV7-8
size: once
CDR3: CASSLGREGSEQYF
DNA: TGTGCCAGCAGCTTAGGGCGGGAGGGAAGCGAGCAGTACTTC

J: TRBJ1-3
D: -
V: TRBV27
size: -
CDR3: CASSLSWTAGNTIYF
DNA: TGTGCCAGCAGTTTATCATGGACGGCTGGAAACACCATATATTTT